A single sample is the source of the 20 T cell receptor beta chains below, sequenced in a study of early T cells in non-severe SARS-CoV-2 infection. In TCRdb, the 5' RACE reads were re-called with MiXCR into one record per CDR3 protein. The sample has tens of thousands of distinct CDR3 sequences; 10% to 12% are singletons. Here the sequenced sample was whole blood, taken at baseline. The receptors derive from an adult who was a healthcare worker with PCR-confirmed SARS-CoV-2 infection or an uninfected control (not recorded which).

This clonotype was observed a few times. CDR3 coding DNA: TGCAGGTTCCAACTTAAGGGATACCAAGAGACCCAGTACTTC. Translated: CRFQLKGYQETQYF. The chain employs TRBV29-1 and TRBJ2-5; D is undetermined. The CDR3 loop spans 14 amino acids. Germline CDR1 and CDR2: SQVTM and ANQGSEA.

At least ten counts were recorded for this clonotype. The CDR3 spells CSARWHDEKLFF. CDR3 sequence (DNA): TGCAGTGCTAGGTGGCACGATGAAAAACTGTTTTTT. The gene calls are TRBV20-1 and TRBJ1-4; D ambiguous. Trimming left V 3 bases short and J 6 bases short, with 8 bases between. Per the germline V gene, CDR1 is DFQATT and CDR2 is SNEGSKA (reference sequence). CDR3 length: 12 residues.

This clonotype was detected ten times or more. J is TRBJ2-7 and V is TRBV7-9; D remains unclear. The CDR3 runs 15 residues. From germline, CDR1 is SEHNR and CDR2 FQNEAQ (reference sequence). V was cut by 1 base and J by 4 bases, with 14 bases left in between. The CDR3 coding sequence is TGTGCCAGCAGCTTAGTGGAGTCCCTTCTTTACGAGCAGTACTTC. As protein: CASSLVESLLYEQYF.

This clonotype was counted a few times. The J gene is TRBJ2-2, the V gene TRBV9; D gene ambiguous. Germline V gives CDR1 SGDLS, CDR2 YYNGEE. V lost 0 bases, J lost 2 bases, and 11 bases lay in between. The CDR3 length is 16 residues. The CDR3 bases are TGTGCCAGCAGCGTAGATGTCAGGCGAAACACCGGGGAGCTGTTTTTT. This translates into CASSVDVRRNTGELFF.

There are a few counts of this clonotype. This chain uses TRBV7-9 with TRBJ1-2; 7 nucleotides agree with TRBD1. Per germline, CDR1 SEHNR and CDR2 FQNEAQ (reference sequence). This CDR3 is built from 16 residues. J lost 0 bases, V lost 1 base, and 5 bases had no gene match. The CDR3 reads CASSLVSGQPNYGYTF. In DNA, the CDR3 is TGTGCCAGCAGCTTAGTGTCGGGACAGCCTAACTATGGCTACACCTTC.

This clonotype occurred a few times. The CDR3 reads CASSPPGGRKLFF. The CDR3 nucleotides are TGTGCCAGCAGTCCGCCCGGGGGGCGGAAACTGTTTTTT. The gene calls are TRBV28 and TRBJ1-4; D is perhaps TRBD1 (6 bases). The CDR3 spans 13 residues. With 5 bases removed from V and 11 bases from J, the gap between germline ends came to 15 bases. CDR1 is MDHEN, CDR2 SYDVKM, per germline.

This clonotype showed up just a few times. The chain links TRBV11-2 to TRBJ1-6, with D hard to call. In germline, CDR1 is SGHAT, CDR2 FQNNGV. V was clipped by 9 bases and J by 10 bases, with 16 bases between them. The CDR3 is 13 residues long. The CDR3 coding sequence is TGTGCCAGTAACAGCTTTATCGACTCACCCCTCCACTTT. Translating gives CASNSFIDSPLHF. The full variable domain, rest sourced from reference TRBV11-2 and TRBJ1-6, is EAGVAQSPRYKIIEKRQSVAFWCNPISGHATLYWYQQILGQGPKLLIQFQNNGVVDDSQLPKDRFSAERLKGVDSTLKIQPAKLEDSAVYLCASNSFIDSPLHFGNGTRLTVT.

This sequence joins TRBV20-1 and TRBJ2-7, with 7 bases aligning to TRBD1. CDR1 DFQATT and CDR2 SNEGSKA come from the germline V gene (reference sequence). This CDR3 has 16 residues. Unmatched junction bases numbered 10, after V lost 1 base and J lost 1 base. CDR3 nucleotides: TGCAGTGCTAGAGGAGGGGGCCCAAGGACTTCCTACGAGCAGTACTTC. Amino acid sequence: CSARGGGPRTSYEQYF.

Ten or more counts support this clonotype. The V gene is TRBV20-1, the J gene TRBJ2-7; D gene unclear. CDR1 is DFQATT, CDR2 SNEGSKA, per germline (reference sequence). Trimming pared 0 bases from V and 3 bases from J, leaving 6 bases between. The length of the CDR3 is 12 residues. The CDR3 nucleotides read TGCAGTGCTAGAGATCCGGGCTACGAGCAGTACTTC. It is translated as CSARDPGYEQYF.

At least ten counts were recorded for this clonotype. The genes are TRBV20-1 and TRBJ2-7; D unclear. CDR3 length equals 12 residues. Trimming removed 6 bases at V and 2 bases at J, with 11 bases between. Germline values: CDR1 DFQATT, CDR2 SNEGSKA (reference sequence). CDR3 DNA sequence: TGCAGTGCCCAGCATACCGCCTACGAGCAGTACTTC. Residues: CSAQHTAYEQYF.

Ten or more counts support this clonotype. The V and J genes are TRBV11-2 and TRBJ2-7, with 8 bases matching TRBD1. The CDR3 spans 16 residues. Germline CDR1 is SGHAT and CDR2 is FQNNGV. J lost 1 base, V lost 4 bases, and 9 bases had no gene match. Here the CDR3 reads CASSSVRTGTSYEQYF. In DNA form, the CDR3 reads TGTGCCAGCAGCTCCGTGCGGACAGGGACATCCTACGAGCAGTACTTC.

This chain uses TRBV7-3 with TRBJ2-2; no clear D. The length of the CDR3 is 12 residues. Germline V gives CDR1 SGHTA, CDR2 FQGTGA. Deletions cut 4 bases from V and 9 bases from J, with 9 bases between. In nucleotides, the CDR3 is TGTGCCAGCAGCTCCGACCCCCGGGAGCTGTTTTTT. Encoded protein: CASSSDPRELFF.

This clonotype was detected a few times. The rearrangement links TRBV7-3 to TRBJ2-7; tentative D call: TRBD1 (6 bases). Germline loops: CDR1 SGHTA, CDR2 FQGTGA. This CDR3 has 14 residues. V was clipped by 5 bases and J by 4 bases, with 15 bases between them. CDR3 residues: CASSLRGVGYEQYF. The CDR3 nucleotides read TGTGCCAGCAGCCTCAGGGGAGTAGGATACGAGCAGTACTTC. Filled out from reference TRBV7-3 and TRBJ2-7, the complete variable domain reads GAGVSQTPSNKVTEKGKYVELRCDPISGHTALYWYRQSLGQGPEFLIYFQGTGAADDSGLPNDRFFAVRPEGSVSTLKIQRTERGDSAVYLCASSLRGVGYEQYFGPGTRLTVT.

This clonotype showed up just a few times. One junction end disagrees with the germline gene, perhaps due to a read error. The CDR3, as DNA: TGTGCTAGCAGCTTAGCGGGGCCCGGAGAGCAGTTCTTC. This encodes CASSLAGPGEQFF. The chain couples TRBV7-7 to TRBJ2-1; 8 bases are a match to TRBD2. Germline V gene lookup returns CDR1 SSHAT and CDR2 FNYEAQ (reference sequence). The CDR3 extends over 13 amino acids. The full variable domain, in which reference TRBV7-7 and TRBJ2-1 provide the parts outside the CDR3, is GAGVSQSPRYKVTKRGQDVTLRCDPISSHATLYWYQQALGQGPEFLTYFNYEAQPDKSGLPSDRFSAERPEGSISTLTIQRTEQRDSAMYRCASSLAGPGEQFFGPGTRLTVL.

This rearrangement joins TRBV18 to TRBJ1-2; TRBD1 matches at 7 bases. From germline, CDR1 is KGHSH and CDR2 LQKENI. The CDR3 totals 16 residues. J was trimmed by 2 bases and V by 3 bases; bases with no gene match: 9. The CDR3 is CASSPRTGESNYGYTF. The DNA for the CDR3 is TGTGCCAGCTCACCCCGGACAGGAGAAAGCAACTATGGCTACACCTTC.

The gene calls are TRBV6-2 or TRBV6-3 and TRBJ2-2, with 7 bases lining up with TRBD2. The V gene end was trimmed by 6 bases and the J gene end by 6 bases; junction bases not matched to a gene: 10. The germline CDR1 and CDR2 sequences are MNHEY and SVGEGT. The CDR3 covers 15 residues. The CDR3: CASRFTSAGPGELFF. The CDR3, as DNA: TGTGCCAGCAGATTTACTAGCGCGGGACCCGGGGAGCTGTTTTTT.

V gene TRBV20-1 combines with J gene TRBJ1-1; no clear D. The V gene lost 8 bases and the J gene lost 6 bases, with 13 bases spanning the gap. Looked up from germline, CDR1 is DFQATT and CDR2 is SNEGSKA (reference sequence). The CDR3 spans 11 residues. CDR3 nucleotides: TGCAGTCCCTCAACCGGCGCTGAAGCTTTCTTT. Translation gives CSPSTGAEAFF.

This clonotype was seen a handful of times. This chain links TRBV11-2 with TRBJ1-6, with 10 bases that match TRBD1. The CDR3 has 15 amino acids. Trimming cost V 8 bases and J 10 bases; bases outside gene matches: 11. The V gene's germline CDR1 is SGHAT and CDR2 FQNNGV. The CDR3 region has the DNA TGTGCCAGCGGAGTGACAGGGGGCGGTGGATCACCCCTCCACTTT. It codes for CASGVTGGGGSPLHF. Full variable domain (rest looked up from reference TRBV11-2 and TRBJ1-6): EAGVAQSPRYKIIEKRQSVAFWCNPISGHATLYWYQQILGQGPKLLIQFQNNGVVDDSQLPKDRFSAERLKGVDSTLKIQPAKLEDSAVYLCASGVTGGGGSPLHFGNGTRLTVT.

This clonotype was counted ten times or more. The V call is TRBV20-1, the J call TRBJ2-1; 10 bases fit TRBD1. This CDR3 contains 15 residues. Germline assignment: CDR1 DFQATT and CDR2 SNEGSKA (reference sequence). The V segment lost 3 bases and the J segment 4 bases; nucleotides outside the gene matches: 6. As DNA, the CDR3 is TGCAGTGCTAGCCGTAGGGGACAGGGGTACAATGAGCAGTTCTTC. Its protein product is CSASRRGQGYNEQFF.

This clonotype was detected only a few times. The rearrangement joins TRBV7-8 to TRBJ1-1; D is unclear. CDR3 length equals 13 residues. Trimming cost V 5 bases and J 4 bases, with 11 bases left between them. Germline lookup yields CDR1 SGHVS and CDR2 FQNEAQ. The CDR3 protein is CASSPSGSTEAFF. CDR3 sequence (DNA): TGTGCCAGCAGCCCTTCAGGATCCACTGAAGCTTTCTTT. The full variable domain, rest sourced from reference TRBV7-8 and TRBJ1-1, is GAGVSQSPRYKVAKRGQDVALRCDPISGHVSLFWYQQALGQGPEFLTYFQNEAQLDKSGLPSDRFFAERPEGSVSTLKIQRTQQEDSAVYLCASSPSGSTEAFFGQGTRLTVV.